This TCR beta chain was profiled in a study of T cells expressing NK-cell markers. As for this clonotype: Its specificity is unknown.

Regarding the study as a whole: Dominance of the CD3+CD56-NKG2C+ fraction by these clonotypes also held in a handful of donors.

The CDR3 length is 13 residues. Using the 5' RACE reads, TCRdb records one entry per CDR3 protein without DNA. The repertoire table contains about 460,000 distinct CDR3 sequences. This TCR derives from a woman in her forties or fifties in good health. Sequenced material: blood T cells: a sorted CD56 or NKG2C T cell subset, CD4+ or CD8+ T cells, or bulk PBMC T cells (not recorded which). The chain employs TRBV12-3 or TRBV12-4 and TRBJ2-3; TCRdb indicates TRBD2, and absent DNA this call remains unverified. The CDR3: CASLREYADTQYF.